The 28 T cell receptor beta chains presented below share a single source sample, sequenced in a study of cytomegalovirus exposure and HLA in healthy donors. Amplification used 60 Vbeta primers and 13 Jbeta primers. Data came from immunoSEQ multiplex PCR; TCRdb stores just in-frame clones and leaves some out. The table lists roughly 200,000 clones, roughly 78% of them singletons. Sequencing was done on a sample of PBMCs. All receptors derive from a woman in her twenties or thirties in good health and CMV-seropositive.

J is TRBJ1-2 and V is TRBV5-1, with a tentative D call TRBD1 (6 bases). The germline CDR1 and CDR2 sequences are SGHRS and YFSETQ. Trimming stripped 4 bases from V and 8 bases from J, with 24 bases between. There are 16 residues in the CDR3. The CDR3 DNA reads as TGCGCCAGCAGCAAACTCGGTCTCATACAGGGAGAGGGCTACACCTTC. This gives the protein CASSKLGLIQGEGYTF.

With regard to this clone: Other DNA sequences in this specimen translate into the identical CDR3. The chain is built from TRBV7-8 and TRBJ2-7; D is undetermined. V was cut by 5 bases and J by 0 bases, with 11 bases left in between. The CDR3 sequence is 14 residues long. Germline values: CDR1 SGHVS, CDR2 FQNEAQ. CDR3 sequence: CASSLGPSSYEQYF. CDR3 coding DNA: TGTGCCAGCAGCCTAGGGCCCTCCTCCTACGAGCAGTACTTC.

This clone was detected only once. The J gene is TRBJ2-7, the V gene TRBV2; 9 nucleotides line up with TRBD2. The germline V gene encodes CDR1 SNHLY and CDR2 FYNNEI. V lost 3 bases and J lost 1; bases outside the gene matches: 13. The CDR3 has 18 amino acids. As DNA, the CDR3 is TGTGCCAGCAGTGACGGGACTAGCCGTATCACACGTTCCTACGAGCAGTACTTC. It translates to CASSDGTSRITRSYEQYF.

In its sample, this clone was seen a few times. The chain employs TRBV21-1 and TRBJ2-7; TRBD2, the table's D call, was not compared with the DNA. TRBV21-1 counts as a pseudogene. The CDR3 has 16 residues. The CDR3: CASSKGSGTGQYEQYF. The DNA for the CDR3 is TGTGCCAGCAGCAAAGGATCCGGGACTGGACAATACGAGCAGTACTTC.

The chain couples TRBV6-6 to TRBJ2-7; 9 bases match TRBD1. After removal of 8 bases from V and 2 bases from J, the junction contained 4 bases not matched to a gene. The CDR3 is 13 residues long. CDR1 and CDR2 from the germline V gene are MNHNY and SVGAGI (reference sequence). This CDR3 reads CASGTGLAYEQYF. The CDR3 nucleotides are TGTGCCAGCGGGACAGGGCTGGCCTACGAGCAGTACTTC.

This clone was picked up a small number of times. The chain has TRBV6-1 and TRBJ2-2; D perhaps matches TRBD1 (6 bases). V lost 6 bases to trimming and J lost 2 bases, with 10 bases between them. CDR3 length: 14 amino acids. From germline, CDR1 is MNHNS and CDR2 SASEGT. CDR3: CASRQGINTGELFF. CDR3 bases: TGTGCCAGCAGACAGGGCATTAACACCGGGGAGCTGTTTTTT.

The chain has TRBV11-2 and TRBJ2-7; tentatively, D is TRBD2 (5 bases). The germline V gene encodes CDR1 SGHAT and CDR2 FQNNGV. V was shortened by 3 bases and J by 5 bases, with 8 bases between the two germline ends. CDR3 length: 12 amino acids. In DNA, the CDR3 is TGTGCCAGCAGCTTGAGGGAAGACGAGCAGTACTTC. It is translated as CASSLREDEQYF. Full variable domain (outside the CDR3, taken from reference TRBV11-2 and TRBJ2-7): EAGVAQSPRYKIIEKRQSVAFWCNPISGHATLYWYQQILGQGPKLLIQFQNNGVVDDSQLPKDRFSAERLKGVDSTLKIQPAKLEDSAVYLCASSLREDEQYFGPGTRLTVT.

V and J are TRBV7-2 and TRBJ2-5; 12 bases fit TRBD2. Germline V CDR1 and CDR2: SGHTA, FQGNSA. V shed 2 bases, J shed 5 bases, and the junction held 6 bases outside the gene matches. CDR3 length equals 16 residues. For the CDR3, the DNA is TGTGCCAGCAGCTTACTAGCGGGGGGGCCGGGGGAGACCCAGTACTTC. This translates into CASSLLAGGPGETQYF. Based on the CDR3 plus reference TRBV7-2 and TRBJ2-5, the full variable domain is GAGVSQSPSNKVTEKGKDVELRCDPISGHTALYWYRQSLGQGLEFLIYFQGNSAPDKSGLPSDRFSAERTGGSVSTLTIQRTQQEDSAVYLCASSLLAGGPGETQYFGPGTRLLVL.

V gene TRBV10-1 combines with J gene TRBJ2-1, with 7 nucleotides matching TRBD1. CDR1 and CDR2 (germline): WNHNN, SYGVQD (reference sequence). The CDR3 totals 12 residues. Unmatched junction bases numbered 2, after V lost 6 bases and J lost 6 bases. The CDR3 DNA is TGCGCCAGCAGACAGGGGAGCAATGAGCAGTTCTTC. Protein: CASRQGSNEQFF.

The chain uses TRBV29-1 and TRBJ1-1; TRBD1 matches 7 bases. Germline V gene data show CDR1 as SQVTM and CDR2 as ANQGSEA. V gave up 3 bases and J gave up 6 bases; unmatched junction bases: 10. The CDR3 is 14 residues long. As DNA, the CDR3 is TGCAGCGTTGAGGGATCAGACAGGGAACCTGAAGCTTTCTTT. It yields the protein CSVEGSDREPEAFF.

This clone was detected a few times. The chain employs TRBV7-2 and TRBJ2-6; TRBD1 is a possible D gene (6 bases). Germline assignment: CDR1 SGHTA and CDR2 FQGNSA. V lost 5 bases to trimming and J lost 0 bases, with 11 bases between them. The CDR3 totals 16 residues. The CDR3 DNA reads as TGTGCCAGCAGCCAGGGGCGAGCCTCTGGGGCCAACGTCCTGACTTTC. It specifies CASSQGRASGANVLTF.

The chain uses TRBV5-4 and TRBJ2-7, with D possibly matching TRBD2 (5 bases). This CDR3 spans 15 amino acids. The V gene lost 4 bases and the J gene lost 5 bases, with 19 bases spanning the gap. Germline V gene lookup returns CDR1 SGHNT and CDR2 YYREEE (reference sequence). The CDR3 nucleotides are TGTGCCAGCAGCCACACACTAGGCCCCACGGACGAGCAGTACTTC. Translating gives CASSHTLGPTDEQYF.

J is TRBJ2-1 and V is TRBV11-3, with TRBD2 matching 7 bases. The V segment lost 1 base and the J segment 5 bases; nucleotides outside the gene matches: 11. CDR1 SGHNT and CDR2 YENEEA come from the germline V gene. The CDR3 runs 17 residues. CDR3 loop: CASSLGVGQAGNNEQFF. The DNA for the CDR3 is TGTGCCAGCAGCTTAGGGGTGGGGCAAGCGGGAAACAATGAGCAGTTCTTC.

This clone has a handful of counts. The chain couples TRBV6-6 to TRBJ2-3, with D perhaps matching TRBD1 (5 bases). With 4 bases removed from V and 5 bases from J, the gap between germline ends came to 7 bases. Germline CDR1 and CDR2: MNHNY and SVGAGI (reference sequence). This CDR3 contains 12 residues. This chain's CDR3 is CASSSGLDTQYF. CDR3 in DNA: TGTGCCAGCAGTTCAGGGTTAGATACGCAGTATTTT.

V and J are TRBV11-2 and TRBJ2-5; the match to TRBD2 covers 8 bases. V was pared by 6 bases and J by 4 bases, with 13 bases of the junction left unmatched. From germline, CDR1 is SGHAT and CDR2 FQNNGV. This CDR3 has 16 residues. The CDR3 DNA follows: TGTGCCAGCAGATCTGGACAGCGGGGGAGAGGAGAGACCCAGTACTTC. Protein sequence: CASRSGQRGRGETQYF.

CDR3 bases: TGTGCCAGTAGTACCTGGAGGGGTCGGAATTCACCCCTCCACTTT. This codes for CASSTWRGRNSPLHF. The genes are TRBV19 and TRBJ1-6, with a weak D call TRBD1 (5 bases). The length of the CDR3 is 15 residues. V lost 4 bases, J lost 7 bases, and 14 bases lay in between. CDR1 is LNHDA and CDR2 is SQIVND in the germline V gene (reference sequence). Supplemented by reference TRBV19 and TRBJ1-6, the full variable domain reads DGGITQSPKYLFRKEGQNVTLSCEQNLNHDAMYWYRQDPGQGLRLIYYSQIVNDFQKGDIAEGYSVSREKKESFPLTVTSAQKNPTAFYLCASSTWRGRNSPLHFGNGTRLTVT.

CDR3 residues: CASSLVIAGGPYNEQFF. The CDR3 DNA reads as TGTGCCAGCAGCTTAGTTATTGCGGGGGGCCCCTACAATGAGCAGTTCTTC. V and J are TRBV7-2 and TRBJ2-1; 8 nucleotides agree with TRBD2. CDR1 is SGHTA, CDR2 FQGNSA, per germline. The CDR3 is 17 residues long. Losses at the gene ends were 1 base for V and 2 bases for J; bases not matched to a gene: 7.

This clone appeared a single time. The V and J genes are TRBV19 and TRBJ1-5; 7 bases are shared with TRBD1. Germline lookup yields CDR1 LNHDA and CDR2 SQIVND (reference sequence). The V segment lost 2 bases and the J segment 7 bases; nucleotides outside the gene matches: 5. The CDR3 loop spans 14 amino acids. The CDR3 DNA reads as TGTGCCAGTAGTATAAGGCAGGGGGTACAGCCCCAGCATTTT. Its protein product is CASSIRQGVQPQHF.

This rearrangement joins TRBV4-3 to TRBJ2-3; TRBD2 matches 10 bases. CDR3 length: 16 residues. V lost 1 base and J lost 1; bases outside the gene matches: 2. Germline V gene sequence: CDR1 LGHNA, CDR2 YSLEER. Written as DNA, the CDR3 is TGCGCCAGCAGCCAAGGGACTAGCGGACGCACAGATACGCAGTATTTT. Translating it yields CASSQGTSGRTDTQYF.

This clone turned up a few times. The CDR3 DNA reads TGTGCCAGTAGTATAGAAAACTCCTGGAGTATGGAGCAGTACTTC. Encoded protein: CASSIENSWSMEQYF. The chain links TRBV19 to TRBJ2-7; D unclear. The germline CDR1 and CDR2 sequences are LNHDA and SQIVND (reference sequence). CDR3 size: 15 residues. V shed 0 bases and J shed 7 bases, with 16 bases lying between them.

The genes are TRBV5-1 and TRBJ2-7; a possible D gene is TRBD2 (5 bases). The CDR3 is made up of 14 amino acids. Deletions cut 5 bases from V and 5 bases from J, with 17 bases between. Per germline, CDR1 SGHRS and CDR2 YFSETQ. The DNA of the CDR3 is TGCGCCAGCAGTCTTGAGGGCCTTTGGAACGAGCAGTACTTC. Protein sequence: CASSLEGLWNEQYF.

V gene TRBV5-6 combines with J gene TRBJ2-3; 10 nucleotides align to TRBD1. CDR1 SGHDT and CDR2 YYEEEE come from the germline V gene. With V trimmed by 4 bases and J by 2 bases, 4 bases remained unmatched. The CDR3 has 15 amino acids. Here the CDR3 DNA reads TGTGCCAGCAGCGGGGACAGGGGAGTCACAGATACGCAGTATTTT. Translation gives CASSGDRGVTDTQYF.

The chain joins TRBV15 to TRBJ2-5, with 8 bases fitting TRBD2. The germline gives CDR1 LNHNV, CDR2 YYDKDF (reference sequence). CDR3 size: 15 residues. The V and J ends lost 6 bases and 2 bases, in that order; junction bases with no gene match: 8. In nucleotides, the CDR3 is TGTGCCACCAGTTCTCTAGCGGGCCAACAAGAGACCCAGTACTTC. The encoded protein is CATSSLAGQQETQYF.

The V call is TRBV7-8, the J call TRBJ2-7; the match to TRBD1 covers 8 bases. Germline V gene sequence: CDR1 SGHVS, CDR2 FQNEAQ. The CDR3 consists of 16 residues. With V trimmed by 2 bases and J by 2 bases, 8 bases remained unmatched. The CDR3, as DNA: TGTGCCAGCAGCTTAAATCATGGGACAGGTACCTACGAGCAGTACTTC. This translates into CASSLNHGTGTYEQYF.

This clone was seen only a few times. The chain employs TRBV7-2 and TRBJ1-5; perhaps TRBD1 as D (5 bases). Between the trimmed V and J ends, which lost 0 bases and 7 bases, there was a span of 7 bases. The germline V gene has CDR1 SGHTA and CDR2 FQGNSA. CDR3 length: 13 residues. CDR3 sequence: CASSLAGAQPQHF. The CDR3 DNA follows: TGTGCCAGCAGCTTAGCAGGGGCACAGCCCCAGCATTTT.

This sequence joins TRBV2 and TRBJ1-3, with a weak D call TRBD1 (6 bases). The CDR3 loop spans 14 amino acids. Trimming took 8 bases from V and 0 from J, leaving 11 bases between them. Germline CDR1 is SNHLY and CDR2 is FYNNEI. This CDR3 is CASRGGASGNTIYF. The CDR3 nucleotides are TGTGCCAGCCGCGGGGGCGCCTCTGGAAACACCATATATTTT. The variable domain in full, completed from reference TRBV2 and TRBJ1-3, reads EPEVTQTPSHQVTQMGQEVILRCVPISNHLYFYWYRQILGQKVEFLVSFYNNEISEKSEIFDDQFSVERPDGSNFTLKIRSTKLEDSAMYFCASRGGASGNTIYFGEGSWLTVV.

The chain recombines TRBV9 with TRBJ2-1; D is perhaps TRBD2 (7 bases). Trimming cost V 2 bases and J 5 bases, with 26 bases left between them. This CDR3 is 19 amino acids long. The V gene's germline CDR1 is SGDLS and CDR2 YYNGEE. CDR3: CASSVTLLLGGQNDNEQFF. The CDR3 DNA follows: TGTGCCAGCAGCGTCACCCTTCTTTTGGGGGGGCAGAACGACAATGAGCAGTTCTTC.

The J gene is TRBJ1-3, the V gene TRBV29-1; D is perhaps TRBD1 (6 bases). The V gene's germline CDR1 is SQVTM and CDR2 ANQGSEA. V gave up 7 bases and J gave up 9 bases, with 10 bases separating them. The CDR3 is 10 residues long. For the CDR3, the DNA is TGCAGCGCGGGAGGGGGCACCATATATTTT. It codes for CSAGGGTIYF. The full variable domain, with the rest looked up from reference TRBV29-1 and TRBJ1-3, is SAVISQKPSRDICQRGTSLTIQCQVDSQVTMMFWYRQQPGQSLTLIATANQGSEATYESGFVIDKFPISRPNLTFSTLTVSNMSPEDSSIYLCSAGGGTIYFGEGSWLTVV.